This TCR beta chain is drawn from a study of cytomegalovirus exposure and HLA in healthy donors. Study outcomes and limitations: Across donors, presence/absence analyses took sequencing depth to be roughly uniform. The sole available immune exposure information was CMV serostatus.

PCR involved 60 Vbeta and 13 Jbeta primers. Assay used: immunoSEQ multiplex PCR; TCRdb lists only in-frame clones, some missing. The table records more than 150,000 clones, roughly 88% of them present only once. As for this clone: Its antigen is undetermined.

V was pared by 1 base and J by 3 bases, with 4 bases between. CDR1 and CDR2 from the germline V gene are SGHTA and FQGNSA. The CDR3 is 12 residues long. Sequenced sample: PBMCs. The gene calls are TRBV7-2 and TRBJ2-7; D is uncertain. This receptor was taken from a young woman in good health and CMV-seronegative. This CDR3 is CASSLVGYEQYF. CDR3 DNA sequence: TGTGCCAGCAGCTTAGTCGGCTACGAGCAGTACTTC.